Listed below are T cell receptor beta chains from one sample, sequenced in a study of lymphopenia after photon versus proton radiotherapy. The method was immunoSEQ multiplex PCR; TCRdb's version includes in-frame clones alone and lacks a portion of them. This sample yields some 64,000 clones, of which about nine tenths are seen a single time; 9.5% to 15% belongs to the top ten. Material: peripheral blood, obtained from a patient treated with proton-based radiotherapy. These TCRs come from an elderly man with esophageal cancer. The CDR3 runs from the conserved cysteine through the conserved F or W. D genes are given only for firm matches. Size is stated for part of the rows, as once, few or many counts, or as a class when the clone is expanded.

>.|TRBV5-1|TRBJ1-2|.|14
CASSLGGGAYGYTF
TGCGCCAGCAGCTTGGGAGGAGGGGCCTATGGCTACACCTTC
>few|TRBV30|TRBJ1-5|.|13
CACSGQNNQPQHF
TGTGCCTGTTCTGGACAGAACAATCAGCCCCAGCATTTT
>once|TRBV5-4|TRBJ2-7|.|13
CASSLQDYYEQYF
TGTGCCAGCAGCTTGCAGGATTACTACGAGCAGTACTTC
>.|TRBV19|TRBJ2-5|TRBD1|15
CASSKGGTPQETQYF
TGTGCCAGTAGTAAAGGGGGCACCCCTCAAGAGACCCAGTACTTC
>.|TRBV7-2|TRBJ2-1|.|12
CASSPFYNEQFF
TGTGCCAGCTCCCCCTTCTACAATGAGCAGTTCTTC
>.|TRBV5-1|TRBJ1-1|.|15
CASSLEGLSNTEAFF
TGCGCCAGCAGCTTGGAAGGACTGTCGAACACTGAAGCTTTCTTT
>few|TRBV7-8|TRBJ1-6|.|11
CASSNDSPLHF
TGTGCCAGCAGCAATGATTCACCCCTCCACTTT
>.|TRBV5-1|TRBJ2-4|.|15
CASSLAGLVENIQYF
TGCGCCAGCAGCTTGGCCGGGCTAGTCGAAAACATTCAGTACTTC
>.|TRBV6-1|TRBJ2-7|.|14
CASSEVRGAYEQYF
TGTGCCAGCAGTGAAGTTAGAGGGGCCTACGAGCAGTACTTC
>.|TRBV30|TRBJ1-2|TRBD1|14
CAWERDRGLGGYTF
TGTGCCTGGGAGAGGGACAGGGGTTTGGGTGGCTACACCTTC
>.|TRBV5-1|TRBJ2-1|TRBD2|17
CASSFLAGGLTNNEQFF
TGCGCCAGCAGCTTTCTAGCGGGAGGCCTAACAAACAATGAGCAGTTCTTC
>.|TRBV5-1|TRBJ2-7|.|15
CASSEESRVFDEQYF
TGCGCCAGCAGCGAGGAAAGTCGGGTTTTCGACGAGCAGTACTTC
>.|TRBV19|TRBJ2-7|.|14
CASSVLRDSYEQYF
TGTGCCAGTAGTGTGCTGAGGGACTCCTACGAGCAGTACTTC
>.|TRBV11-3|TRBJ2-3|.|13
CASSLRGPDTQYF
TGTGCCAGCAGCTTAAGGGGACCAGATACGCAGTATTTT
>.|TRBV18|TRBJ2-2|TRBD2|16
CASSPGTSGNTGELFF
TGTGCCAGCTCACCAGGGACTAGCGGGAACACCGGGGAGCTGTTTTTT
>.|TRBV7-9|TRBJ1-1|.|12
CASSSMQSEAFF
TGTGCCAGCAGCTCAATGCAGTCTGAAGCTTTCTTT
>.|TRBV19|TRBJ2-7|TRBD2|14
CASSYSGGAYEQYF
TGTGCCAGTTCGTATAGCGGGGGGGCCTACGAGCAGTACTTC
>once|TRBV11-3|TRBJ2-6|.|13
CASSPNGANVLTF
TGTGCCAGCAGCCCAAATGGGGCCAACGTCCTGACTTTC
>.|TRBV12-5|TRBJ1-5|.|12
CASGPSSLPQHF
TGTGCTAGTGGTCCCTCTAGCCTGCCCCAGCATTTT
>.|TRBV4-1|TRBJ1-2|TRBD1|19
CASSQDFPGQGATNYGYTF
TGCGCCAGCAGCCAAGATTTTCCGGGACAGGGGGCAACTAACTATGGCTACACCTTC
>few|TRBV2|TRBJ1-1|.|15
CASSETTERNTEAFF
TGTGCCAGCAGTGAAACTACAGAAAGAAACACTGAAGCTTTCTTT
>.|TRBV15|TRBJ2-7|.|14
CATRRGRNSGEQYF
TGTGCCACCAGAAGGGGGCGCAATAGCGGCGAGCAGTACTTC
>.|TRBV9|TRBJ2-3|.|15
CASSVRDTGTDTQYF
TGTGCCAGCAGCGTAAGGGACACCGGCACAGATACGCAGTATTTT
>.|TRBV10-1|TRBJ2-3|.|11
CASSVSDTQYF
TGCGCCAGCAGTGTGTCAGATACGCAGTATTTT
>.|TRBV4-3|TRBJ2-7|TRBD2|16
CASSQELSGRENEQYF
TGCGCCAGCAGCCAAGAGCTGAGCGGGAGGGAAAACGAGCAGTACTTC
>.|TRBV10-3|TRBJ1-2|TRBD1|13
CAIRVGTVYGYTF
TGTGCCATCAGAGTCGGGACAGTCTATGGCTACACCTTC
>once|TRBV4-2|TRBJ2-7|.|16
CASSQDPLARAYEQYF
TGTGCCAGCAGCCAAGATCCGCTAGCCAGGGCCTACGAGCAGTACTTC
>few|TRBV15|TRBJ1-5|.|12
CATSRVDQPQHF
TGTGCCACCAGCAGAGTAGACCAGCCCCAGCATTTT